These T cell receptor beta chains were read from a single sample in a study of T cells in localized non-small cell lung cancer. Sequencing was performed with immunoSEQ multiplex PCR; in TCRdb, only in-frame clones are kept and a portion is missing. The profile shows approximately 2,100 clones, about a fifth of them singletons. The sequences come from lung tumor tissue, collected before any cancer treatment. These receptors all stem from a male donor aged 60 or older with stage II lung adenocarcinoma. Each CDR3 is given with its conserved first and last residue. The order of the fields is V gene, clone size, J gene, D gene, CDR3 DNA, CDR3 protein. D genes are given only for firm matches. Size is omitted from some rows. Given values are once, few, many or a class for expanded clones.

v_gene: TRBV25-1
abundance: NA
j_gene: TRBJ1-1
d_gene: NA
CDR3nt: TGTGCCAGCACCACCGGGATGGACACTGAAGCTTTCTTT
CDR3aa: CASTTGMDTEAFF

v_gene: TRBV6-8
abundance: NA
j_gene: TRBJ1-2
d_gene: NA
CDR3nt: TGTGCCAGCAGCCCCAGTTTCGTCTCTACTACCTATGGCTACACCTTC
CDR3aa: CASSPSFVSTTYGYTF

v_gene: TRBV4-1
abundance: medium-sized
j_gene: TRBJ2-7
d_gene: TRBD2
CDR3nt: TGCGCCAGCAGCCAAGATTTACGGGGGGGGAACTACGAGCAGTACTTC
CDR3aa: CASSQDLRGGNYEQYF

v_gene: TRBV6-8
abundance: few
j_gene: TRBJ1-5
d_gene: NA
CDR3nt: TGTGCCAGCAGTGGCCCAGAGAATCAGCCCCAGCATTTT
CDR3aa: CASSGPENQPQHF

v_gene: TRBV6-8
abundance: few
j_gene: TRBJ1-6
d_gene: TRBD1
CDR3nt: TGTGCCAGCAGTTACGGAGGACAGGGGTATTCACCCCTCCACTTT
CDR3aa: CASSYGGQGYSPLHF

v_gene: TRBV25-1
abundance: NA
j_gene: TRBJ2-1
d_gene: NA
CDR3nt: TGTGCCAGCAGTGCTACCCAGGGTGAAGCTTATAATAAGCAGTTCTTC
CDR3aa: CASSATQGEAYNKQFF

v_gene: TRBV12-5
abundance: NA
j_gene: TRBJ2-1
d_gene: TRBD1
CDR3nt: TGTGCTAGTGCCCCTATAATTGGGACAGAATACAATGAGCAGTTCTTC
CDR3aa: CASAPIIGTEYNEQFF

v_gene: TRBV9
abundance: NA
j_gene: TRBJ2-3
d_gene: TRBD1
CDR3nt: TGTGCCAGCGTACGGCAGGGGGCAGATACGCAGTATTTT
CDR3aa: CASVRQGADTQYF

v_gene: TRBV29-1
abundance: NA
j_gene: TRBJ2-3
d_gene: TRBD2
CDR3nt: TGCAGCGTTGAAGATTCCACTAGCGGACCCACAGATACGCAGTATTTT
CDR3aa: CSVEDSTSGPTDTQYF

v_gene: TRBV2
abundance: NA
j_gene: TRBJ2-3
d_gene: NA
CDR3nt: TGTGCCAGCAGTGTGTCGCCGCCGGGCACAGATACGCAGTATTTT
CDR3aa: CASSVSPPGTDTQYF

v_gene: TRBV5-1
abundance: NA
j_gene: TRBJ1-3
d_gene: TRBD1
CDR3nt: TGCGCCAGCAGTCCGGAAGGGGGCTCCGGAAACACCATATATTTT
CDR3aa: CASSPEGGSGNTIYF

v_gene: TRBV11-3
abundance: medium-sized
j_gene: TRBJ1-4
d_gene: NA
CDR3nt: TGTGCCAGCAGCCTACAGGGAGATGCGGGTGAACTGTTTTTT
CDR3aa: CASSLQGDAGELFF

v_gene: TRBV11-3
abundance: medium-sized
j_gene: TRBJ2-2
d_gene: NA
CDR3nt: TGTGCCAGCTCTAGACCCCAGTTGGCCGGGGAGCTGTTTTTT
CDR3aa: CASSRPQLAGELFF

v_gene: TRBV29-1
abundance: few
j_gene: TRBJ2-1
d_gene: NA
CDR3nt: TGCAGCGTCGACAGCGAGTGGAGGCGATATGAGCAGTTCTTC
CDR3aa: CSVDSEWRRYEQFF

v_gene: TRBV11-3
abundance: NA
j_gene: TRBJ2-7
d_gene: TRBD1
CDR3nt: TGTGCCAGCAGCCCGCAAACAGGGGCCCAATACGAGCAGTACTTC
CDR3aa: CASSPQTGAQYEQYF

v_gene: TRBV12-5
abundance: once
j_gene: TRBJ1-2
d_gene: NA
CDR3nt: TGTGCTAGTGGTTACGATGGCGGCTATGGCTACACCTTC
CDR3aa: CASGYDGGYGYTF

v_gene: TRBV8-2
abundance: few
j_gene: TRBJ2-2
d_gene: NA
CDR3nt: TGTGCCAGCAGACCCGGGACTTCTACCGGGGAGCTGTTTTTT
CDR3aa: CASRPGTSTGELFF

v_gene: TRBV11-3
abundance: NA
j_gene: TRBJ2-1
d_gene: NA
CDR3nt: TGTGCCAGCAGCTTAGGGGAAGGGTTGGGTAGGAATGAGCAGTTCTTC
CDR3aa: CASSLGEGLGRNEQFF

v_gene: TRBV19
abundance: few
j_gene: TRBJ1-1
d_gene: NA
CDR3nt: TGTGCCACCACACGTTGGAACACTGAAGCTTTCTTT
CDR3aa: CATTRWNTEAFF

v_gene: TRBV12-5
abundance: NA
j_gene: TRBJ1-1
d_gene: TRBD1
CDR3nt: TGTGCTAGTGGTTTCCTTTCAGGGGGGTCTACTGAAGCTTTCTTT
CDR3aa: CASGFLSGGSTEAFF